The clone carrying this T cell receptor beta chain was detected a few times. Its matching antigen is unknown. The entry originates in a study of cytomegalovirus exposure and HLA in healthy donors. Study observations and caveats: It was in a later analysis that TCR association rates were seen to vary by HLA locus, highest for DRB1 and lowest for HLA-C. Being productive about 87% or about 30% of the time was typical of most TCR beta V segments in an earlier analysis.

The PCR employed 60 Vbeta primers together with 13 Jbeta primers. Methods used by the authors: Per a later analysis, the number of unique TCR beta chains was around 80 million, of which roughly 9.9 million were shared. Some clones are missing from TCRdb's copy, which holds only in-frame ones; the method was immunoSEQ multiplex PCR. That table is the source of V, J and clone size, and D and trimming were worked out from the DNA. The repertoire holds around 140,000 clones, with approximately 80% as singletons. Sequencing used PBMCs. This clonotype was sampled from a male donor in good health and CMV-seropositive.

CDR3 residues: CASSDSAFTDTQYF. CDR3 DNA: TGTGCCAGCAGTGACTCAGCCTTCACAGATACGCAGTATTTT. The V gene is TRBV6-4, the J gene TRBJ2-3, with D uncertain. V was pared by 0 bases and J by 2 bases, with 6 bases between. The CDR3 spans 14 residues. From germline, CDR1 is MRHNA and CDR2 SNTAGT.